The 23 T cell receptor beta chains below all came from one sample that was sequenced in a study of blood T cell repertoires in COVID-19. The protocol was immunoSEQ multiplex PCR, while the TCRdb copy is restricted to in-frame clones and leaves out a portion. The sample lists 250,000 to 350,000 clones, 86% seen once, with 2.1% in the top ten. The sequenced sample consisted of peripheral blood. These receptors were taken from a woman under 40 who had recovered from COVID-19.

The CDR3 region has the DNA TGTGCCAGCAGCTTTGATGCAGGCCTCTACGAGCAGTACTTC. Encoded protein: CASSFDAGLYEQYF. This chain connects TRBV7-2 to TRBJ2-7; D not certain. The CDR3 is 14 amino acids. Looked up from germline, CDR1 is SGHTA and CDR2 is FQGNSA. V lost 3 bases and J lost 3, with 12 bases in between.

V is TRBV6-5 and J is TRBJ1-2; perhaps TRBD1 as D (5 bases). Germline assignment: CDR1 MNHEY and CDR2 SVGAGI. The CDR3 totals 16 residues. The ends were cut back, 2 bases at V and 4 bases at J, with 17 bases in the middle. This CDR3 is CASSYTPLAGPYGYTF. In DNA form, the CDR3 reads TGTGCCAGCAGTTACACCCCCCTCGCAGGGCCCTATGGCTACACCTTC.

The CDR3 sequence: CASSPALTGAGEKLFF. CDR3 in DNA: TGTGCCAGCAGCCCAGCGTTGACAGGGGCGGGGGAAAAACTGTTTTTT. The chain links TRBV13 to TRBJ1-4, with 8 bases fitting TRBD1. CDR3 length: 16 residues. Looked up from germline, CDR1 is PRHDT and CDR2 is FYEKMQ (reference sequence). Losses at the gene ends were 5 bases for V and 8 bases for J; bases not matched to a gene: 13.

The CDR3 nucleotides read TGTGCCGGCGCGGGGGGGCCAGGGCTTTATGAGCAGTTCTTC. It yields the protein CAGAGGPGLYEQFF. The chain uses TRBV6-5 and TRBJ2-1; 9 bases line up with TRBD2. V lost 11 bases, J lost 8 bases, and 13 bases stayed unmatched. The CDR3 sequence is 14 residues long. Germline V gene sequence: CDR1 MNHEY, CDR2 SVGAGI.

This chain links TRBV7-8 with TRBJ2-2; 9 bases agree with TRBD1. Losses at the gene ends were 5 bases for V and 1 base for J; bases not matched to a gene: 5. The length of the CDR3 is 16 residues. CDR1 SGHVS and CDR2 FQNEAQ come from the germline V gene. Here the CDR3 reads CASSHPTGGNTGELFF. The DNA of the CDR3 is TGTGCCAGCAGCCATCCGACAGGGGGGAACACCGGGGAGCTGTTTTTT.

The V gene is TRBV19, the J gene TRBJ1-1; 7 bases agree with TRBD1. The CDR3 runs to 14 residues. V trimming: 7 bases; J trimming: 1 base; junction bases outside the gene matches: 6. CDR1 is LNHDA, CDR2 SQIVND, per germline (reference sequence). DNA of the CDR3: TGTGCCAGTACGACAGGGCAGAGGAACACTGAAGCTTTCTTT. Translated, it gives CASTTGQRNTEAFF.

In DNA, the CDR3 is TGTGCCAGCAGCTTGGGACAGGGGAGGACTGAAGCTTTCTTT. It specifies CASSLGQGRTEAFF. The V and J genes are TRBV5-8 and TRBJ1-1, with 8 bases aligning to TRBD1. Germline-derived CDR1 and CDR2 are SGHTS and YDEGEE. With 0 bases clipped from V and 5 bases from J, the junction kept 3 bases outside the gene matches. There are 14 residues in the CDR3.

As DNA, the CDR3 is TGTGCCAGCAGCCTCACAATGACAGCCTACGAGCAGTACTTC. Translated, it gives CASSLTMTAYEQYF. This chain connects TRBV3-1 (or the pseudogene TRBV3-2) to TRBJ2-7, with TRBD1 as a possible D gene (5 bases). Trimming took off 4 bases at V and 2 bases at J, with 12 bases between the two ends. Germline lookup yields CDR1 LGHDT and CDR2 YNNKEL (reference sequence). The CDR3 covers 14 residues.

This chain links TRBV28 with TRBJ2-3; the match to TRBD2 covers 8 bases. CDR3 length: 16 residues. The V and J ends lost 5 bases and 2 bases, in that order; junction bases with no gene match: 9. The germline V gene has CDR1 MDHEN and CDR2 SYDVKM. The CDR3 region is CASSVLSGSPTDTQYF. DNA of the CDR3: TGTGCCAGCAGTGTTCTGAGCGGGAGCCCCACAGATACGCAGTATTTT.

This rearrangement joins TRBV7-3 to TRBJ2-2, with TRBD1 as a possible D gene (5 bases). The V end was cut by 3 bases, the J end by 9 bases, with 14 bases between. In germline, CDR1 is SGHTA, CDR2 FQGTGA. The CDR3 is 14 amino acids. The CDR3 protein is CASSLGQGNRELFF. The CDR3 nucleotides are TGTGCCAGCAGCTTGGGGCAGGGTAACCGGGAGCTGTTTTTT.

This chain joins TRBV7-2 and TRBJ1-2; perhaps TRBD1 as D (6 bases). V was trimmed by 2 bases and J by 2 bases, leaving 12 bases between them. Germline V gene sequence: CDR1 SGHTA, CDR2 FQGNSA. The CDR3 consists of 15 residues. CDR3 amino acids: CASSLLPGHNYGYTF. As DNA, the CDR3 is TGTGCCAGCAGCTTACTCCCGGGACACAACTATGGCTACACCTTC.

This clone was found a few times. The CDR3 bases are TGTGCCAGTAGTTATAGCACAGATACGCAGTATTTT. It yields the protein CASSYSTDTQYF. V gene TRBV19 combines with J gene TRBJ2-3; D gene ambiguous. The CDR3 is made up of 12 amino acids. The ends were cut back, 5 bases at V and 0 bases at J, with 3 bases in the middle. The germline gives CDR1 LNHDA, CDR2 SQIVND (reference sequence).

The gene calls are TRBV5-1 and TRBJ2-3; weak D call: TRBD2 (6 bases). CDR3 size: 15 residues. CDR1 is SGHRS and CDR2 is YFSETQ in the germline V gene. V lost 0 bases to trimming and J lost 0 bases, with 8 bases between them. The CDR3 is CASSLVAASTDTQYF. The CDR3 DNA is TGCGCCAGCAGCTTGGTAGCGGCTAGCACAGATACGCAGTATTTT.

The rearrangement links TRBV29-1 to TRBJ2-4; D is unclear. Trimming removed 4 bases from V and 5 bases from J, with 3 bases in between. Germline CDR1 reads SQVTM; CDR2 reads ANQGSEA. The CDR3 consists of 10 residues. CDR3 loop: CSVGENIQYF. In DNA, the CDR3 is TGCAGCGTTGGAGAAAACATTCAGTACTTC.

The rearrangement uses TRBV9 and TRBJ1-1, with 7 bases matching TRBD1. Losses at the gene ends were 0 bases for V and 8 bases for J; bases not matched to a gene: 7. The CDR3 spans 14 residues. Germline V gene lookup returns CDR1 SGDLS and CDR2 YYNGEE. CDR3 in DNA: TGTGCCAGCAGCGTAGAAGCGAACAGGGGAGAAGCTTTCTTT. This gives the protein CASSVEANRGEAFF.

The chain joins TRBV3-1 (or the pseudogene TRBV3-2) to TRBJ1-2; TRBD1 might be the D (6 bases). Germline CDR1 LGHDT, CDR2 YNNKEL (reference sequence). V shed 0 bases and J shed 1 base, with 6 bases lying between them. CDR3 size: 14 residues. CDR3 sequence: CASSQEQGNYGYTF. The CDR3 DNA sequence: TGTGCCAGCAGCCAAGAACAGGGTAACTATGGCTACACCTTC.

This clone was detected only once. This chain uses TRBV28 with TRBJ2-1; weak D call: TRBD2 (6 bases). The CDR3 runs to 14 residues. Germline CDR1 reads MDHEN; CDR2 reads SYDVKM. V lost 7 bases and J 4 bases, leaving 14 bases between the germline ends. The CDR3 region is CASTSRGVYNEQFF. The CDR3 DNA reads as TGTGCCAGCACGTCACGCGGGGTGTACAATGAGCAGTTCTTC.

This clone came up once. The CDR3 protein is CASSQDPVAGELDTQYF. CDR3 DNA: TGTGCCAGCAGCCAAGATCCTGTGGCAGGGGAATTGGATACGCAGTATTTT. V and J are TRBV3-1 (or the pseudogene TRBV3-2) and TRBJ2-3, with D maybe TRBD1 (6 bases). This CDR3 is 17 amino acids long. The V and J ends lost 0 bases and 6 bases respectively, with 19 bases between them. The germline gives CDR1 LGHDT, CDR2 YNNKEL (reference sequence).

This chain uses TRBV10-3 with TRBJ2-5, with 8 bases fitting TRBD1. CDR3 length: 16 residues. Trimming took 0 bases from V and 4 from J; bases not matched to a gene: 7. Germline V lookup: CDR1 ENHRY, CDR2 SYGVKD. The CDR3 coding sequence is TGTGCCATCAGTGAGTCGATAAAGGGGACAGGAGAGACCCAGTACTTC. Translation gives CAISESIKGTGETQYF.

V is TRBV6-6 and J is TRBJ1-2; possibly TRBD1 for D (5 bases). The CDR3 extends over 15 amino acids. V was trimmed by 1 base and J by 4 bases, leaving 13 bases between them. Germline CDR1 MNHNY, CDR2 SVGAGI (reference sequence). CDR3 DNA sequence: TGTGCCAGCAGTTACTTTAGTTCAGGGTCCTATGGCTACACCTTC. Translation gives CASSYFSSGSYGYTF.

The CDR3 loop reads CASSLGGLTWATNEKLFF. The DNA for the CDR3 is TGTGCCAGCAGCTTAGGAGGACTGACGTGGGCAACTAATGAAAAACTGTTTTTT. The V and J genes are TRBV11-2 and TRBJ1-4; D remains ambiguous. V lost 1 base, J lost 0 bases, and 15 bases lay in between. Germline CDR1 SGHAT, CDR2 FQNNGV. CDR3 length: 18 residues.

The chain couples TRBV3-1 (or the pseudogene TRBV3-2) to TRBJ2-7; D is perhaps TRBD2 (6 bases). This CDR3 contains 15 residues. CDR1 is LGHDT and CDR2 is YNNKEL in the germline V gene (reference sequence). V was shortened by 4 bases and J by 4 bases, with 17 bases between the two germline ends. CDR3: CASSRSWYGGYEQYF. The CDR3 DNA reads TGTGCCAGCAGCCGAAGTTGGTACGGGGGATACGAGCAGTACTTC.

The table lists this clone with a count of one. This sequence joins TRBV2 and TRBJ1-5, with D unresolved. This CDR3 region has 13 residues. Germline V gene sequence: CDR1 SNHLY, CDR2 FYNNEI. V dropped 1 base and J dropped 5 bases, with 6 bases sitting between them. The CDR3 DNA reads TGTGCCAGCAGTGAAGATGCGGATCAGCCCCAGCATTTT. As protein: CASSEDADQPQHF.